This TCR beta chain was identified in a study of metastatic and nonmetastatic thyroid tumors. Trimming left V 4 bases short and J 9 bases short, with 19 bases between. The CDR3 totals 16 residues. Looked up from germline, CDR1 is MNHEY and CDR2 is SMNVEV (reference sequence). No patient received treatment before thyroid surgery. MiXCR reprocessed the PCR reads for TCRdb. The data hold 26,000 or so clones, with 16% observed a single time. This clone was recorded many times. The clonotype originates from a male donor with papillary thyroid cancer or a benign thyroid nodule (not recorded which). Some clones in this sample may be carry-over from other donors' samples. Sequencing input: blood. The rearrangement links TRBV27 to TRBJ1-6, with TRBD1 as a possible D gene (5 bases). CDR3 DNA: TGTGCCAGCAGTTCGGCCTGGGACCAGGGAGGTTCACCCCTCCACTTT. Amino acids: CASSSAWDQGGSPLHF.